These 3 T cell receptor beta chains came from one sample sequenced in a study of T cells in Graves' hyperthyroidism and ophthalmopathy. RNA transcripts provided the source from which TCR beta CDR3 regions were amplified. A first-round RT-PCR of the TCR CDR3 used the HTBI primer set. TCRdb analysed the multiplex PCR reads with MiXCR anew, one entry per CDR3 protein. The table includes roughly 420,000 distinct CDR3 sequences, around 13% detected once. Material: blood. These receptors came from a woman younger than 35 with Graves' hyperthyroidism.

The CDR3 sequence is CASSLLSPRSSQAGELFF. CDR3 DNA: TGTGCCAGCAGTTTACTCAGCCCCCGATCGTCGCAGGCCGGGGAGCTGTTTTTT. V usage is TRBV28 and J usage is TRBJ2-2; D call uncertain. In germline, CDR1 is MDHEN, CDR2 SYDVKM. CDR3 length: 18 residues. Trimming removed 2 bases from V and 6 bases from J, with 22 bases in between.

This clonotype was recorded many times. This chain joins TRBV12-3 or TRBV12-4 and TRBJ1-2; D may be TRBD1 (6 bases). Trimming removed 8 bases at V and 7 bases at J, with 17 bases between. The CDR3 runs 13 residues. CDR3 residues: CASGGQRSTGYTF. CDR3 coding DNA: TGTGCCAGCGGGGGCCAGCGGAGTACTGGCTACACCTTC.

This clonotype was counted ten times or more. The chain combines TRBV3-1 with TRBJ1-2, with TRBD1 as a possible D gene (5 bases). CDR1 is LGHDT, CDR2 YNNKEL, per germline (reference sequence). This CDR3 is 13 amino acids long. Trimming took off 0 bases at V and 8 bases at J, with 10 bases between the two ends. The CDR3 nucleotides are TGTGCCAGCAGCCAAGAATGGTCAGGGGGCTACACCTTC. This codes for CASSQEWSGGYTF.